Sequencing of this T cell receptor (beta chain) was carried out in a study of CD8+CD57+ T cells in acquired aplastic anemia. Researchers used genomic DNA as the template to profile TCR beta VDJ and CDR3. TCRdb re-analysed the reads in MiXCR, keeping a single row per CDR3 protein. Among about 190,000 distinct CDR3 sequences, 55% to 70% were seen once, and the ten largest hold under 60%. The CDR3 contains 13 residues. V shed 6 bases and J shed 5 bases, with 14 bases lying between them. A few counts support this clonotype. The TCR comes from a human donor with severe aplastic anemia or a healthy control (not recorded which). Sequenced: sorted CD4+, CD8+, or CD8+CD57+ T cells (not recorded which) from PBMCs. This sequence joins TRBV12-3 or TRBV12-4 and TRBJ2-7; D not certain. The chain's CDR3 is CASSREAHDEQYF. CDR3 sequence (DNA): TGTGCCAGCAGCCGCGAGGCGCACGACGAGCAGTACTTC.